Presented here are 24 T cell receptor beta chains from one specimen sequenced in a study of blood T cell repertoires in COVID-19. Repertoires were generated with immunoSEQ multiplex PCR, while TCRdb's copy carries only in-frame clones and drops some. The sample shows more than 55,000 clones, around 85% of them seen only once. Specimen: peripheral blood. The receptor source for this set is a man over 45 with active COVID-19.

This clone came up once. The rearrangement uses TRBV5-4 and TRBJ1-2; possible D gene TRBD1, 6 bases. The CDR3 has 17 residues. The germline V and J ends were trimmed by 0 bases and 6 bases, with 21 bases remaining between them. The germline gives CDR1 SGHNT, CDR2 YYREEE (reference sequence). The CDR3 sequence is CASSLEGVLRAQNGYTF. As DNA, the CDR3 is TGTGCCAGCAGCTTGGAGGGGGTTCTTCGAGCGCAAAATGGCTACACCTTC. The full variable domain, with the rest looked up from reference TRBV5-4 and TRBJ1-2, is ETGVTQSPTHLIKTRGQQVTLRCSSQSGHNTVSWYQQALGQGPQFIFQYYREEENGRGNFPPRFSGLQFPNYSSELNVNALELDDSALYLCASSLEGVLRAQNGYTFGSGTRLTVV.

Turning to this clone: The same CDR3 also results from other DNA sequences found in this sample. The rearrangement uses TRBV5-1 and TRBJ1-2; D uncertain. V lost 1 base and J lost 0, with 7 bases in between. This CDR3 region has 14 residues. Per the germline V gene, CDR1 is SGHRS and CDR2 is YFSETQ. CDR3 amino acids: CASSLSPANYGYTF. Here the CDR3 DNA reads TGCGCCAGCAGCTTGTCGCCAGCTAACTATGGCTACACCTTC.

This chain links TRBV9 with TRBJ1-2; no firm D call. Trimming stripped 0 bases from V and 2 bases from J, with 8 bases between. CDR1 and CDR2 from the germline V gene are SGDLS and YYNGEE. This CDR3 comprises 14 residues. CDR3 in DNA: TGTGCCAGCAGCGTAGGAGGGATGAACTATGGCTACACCTTC. The encoded protein is CASSVGGMNYGYTF.

The rearrangement uses TRBV5-1 and TRBJ2-2; 14 bases agree with TRBD2. The junction had 12 bases not matched to a gene; V was cut back by 6 bases and J by 2 bases. The CDR3 covers 19 residues. Germline V gene lookup returns CDR1 SGHRS and CDR2 YFSETQ. DNA for the CDR3: TGCGCCAGCAAACTCACAGGACTAGCGGGAGGACCTAACACCGGGGAGCTGTTTTTT. Residues: CASKLTGLAGGPNTGELFF.

The chain carries TRBV7-8 and TRBJ2-7, with 9 bases aligning to TRBD1. CDR1 and CDR2 from the germline V gene are SGHVS and FQNEAQ. This CDR3 has 15 residues. The trim removed 5 bases at V and 7 bases at J, leaving 12 bases unmatched. The CDR3 loop reads CASSPGQGFIGEQYF. CDR3 bases: TGTGCCAGCAGCCCTGGACAGGGGTTTATCGGGGAGCAGTACTTC.

This clone has just one count. The rearrangement links TRBV6-6 to TRBJ1-3; 8 bases line up with TRBD1. The J segment lost 4 bases and the V segment lost 7 bases, leaving 6 bases of the junction unmatched. The CDR3 runs 14 residues. Germline CDR1 is MNHNY and CDR2 is SVGAGI (reference sequence). Here the CDR3 DNA reads TGTGCCAGCAACGACAGGGGACCCGGAAACACCATATATTTT. Translating it yields CASNDRGPGNTIYF.

The chain combines TRBV5-4 with TRBJ2-1, with a possible D match to TRBD2 (5 bases). V lost 1 base to trimming and J lost 5 bases, with 7 bases between them. The germline V gene has CDR1 SGHNT and CDR2 YYREEE (reference sequence). The CDR3 consists of 13 residues. CDR3 amino acids: CASSLPGNNEQFF. CDR3 sequence (DNA): TGTGCCAGCAGCTTGCCGGGGAACAATGAGCAGTTCTTC.

The rearrangement links TRBV5-6 to TRBJ2-7; 7 bases line up with TRBD1. Germline V gene data show CDR1 as SGHDT and CDR2 as YYEEEE. The V and J ends lost 6 bases and 5 bases, in that order; junction bases with no gene match: 17. The CDR3 loop spans 16 amino acids. As DNA, the CDR3 is TGTGCCAGCATCCTTAGTTCCGACAGGGTGAGCCACGAGCAGTACTTC. Protein product: CASILSSDRVSHEQYF.

V and J are TRBV2 and TRBJ1-2; D is perhaps TRBD1 (6 bases). CDR3 size: 14 residues. V shed 2 bases and J shed 3 bases, with 10 bases lying between them. Germline CDR1 is SNHLY and CDR2 is FYNNEI. The CDR3 nucleotides are TGTGCCAGCAGTGAACCCCGGACAGACTATGGCTACACCTTC. Amino acids: CASSEPRTDYGYTF.

The chain carries TRBV7-3 and TRBJ2-3; 7 bases are a match to TRBD1. With 3 bases clipped from V and 4 bases from J, the junction kept 4 bases outside the gene matches. Germline V gene data show CDR1 as SGHTA and CDR2 as FQGTGA. This CDR3 comprises 14 residues. CDR3 amino acids: CASSFNRGSDTQYF. CDR3 coding DNA: TGTGCCAGCAGCTTCAACAGGGGTTCAGATACGCAGTATTTT.

This rearrangement joins TRBV9 to TRBJ2-5; possible D gene TRBD1, 5 bases. V lost 0 bases, J lost 2 bases, and 14 bases lay in between. Germline V gives CDR1 SGDLS, CDR2 YYNGEE. The CDR3 consists of 16 residues. The CDR3: CASSVAGQLKQETQYF. DNA for the CDR3: TGTGCCAGCAGCGTAGCAGGACAATTAAAGCAAGAGACCCAGTACTTC.

The chain combines TRBV11-2 with TRBJ2-2; perhaps TRBD2 as D (6 bases). There are 13 residues in the CDR3. V was trimmed by 3 bases and J by 7 bases, leaving 9 bases between them. Germline V gene data show CDR1 as SGHAT and CDR2 as FQNNGV. CDR3 residues: CASSLEGIGELFF. DNA for the CDR3: TGTGCCAGCAGCTTGGAGGGAATCGGGGAGCTGTTTTTT.

This chain connects TRBV4-2 to TRBJ2-1, with 16 bases lining up with TRBD2. CDR1 LGHNA and CDR2 YNFKEQ come from the germline V gene. The CDR3 covers 17 residues. Trimming took 1 base from V and 10 from J; bases not matched to a gene: 7. The CDR3 nucleotides read TGTGCCAGCAGCCAAGGTCCCGGGACTAGCGGGGGGGCCGAGCAGTTCTTC. Protein product: CASSQGPGTSGGAEQFF.

The chain recombines TRBV21-1 with TRBJ2-3; the DNA was not compared with TRBD1, the D call given in the table. TRBV21-1 is a known pseudogene. The CDR3 has 15 amino acids. The CDR3: CASSKRQDSTDTQYF. DNA of the CDR3: TGTGCCAGCAGCAAACGGCAGGATAGCACAGATACGCAGTATTTT.

The V gene is TRBV28, the J gene TRBJ1-4; D is possibly TRBD1 (5 bases). Germline CDR1 MDHEN, CDR2 SYDVKM. The V and J ends lost 7 bases and 8 bases respectively, with 8 bases between them. The CDR3 spans 11 residues. This CDR3 reads CASTNREKLFF. The CDR3 coding sequence is TGTGCCAGCACAAACAGGGAAAAACTGTTTTTT. The full variable domain, its missing parts supplied by reference TRBV28 and TRBJ1-4, is DVKVTQSSRYLVKRTGEKVFLECVQDMDHENMFWYRQDPGLGLRLIYFSYDVKMKEKGDIPEGYSVSREKKERFSLILESASTNQTSMYLCASTNREKLFFGSGTQLSVL.

V gene TRBV10-3 combines with J gene TRBJ1-3; the match to TRBD1 covers 7 bases. The V segment lost 10 bases and the J segment 3 bases; nucleotides outside the gene matches: 9. Germline values: CDR1 ENHRY, CDR2 SYGVKD. CDR3 size: 14 residues. DNA for the CDR3: TGTGCCAGCGGAAAAACAGGGGATGGAAACACCATATATTTT. Protein sequence: CASGKTGDGNTIYF.

The rearrangement links TRBV7-9 to TRBJ2-5; 10 nucleotides match TRBD2. V shed 5 bases and J 2 bases; nucleotides not matched to a gene: 5. Germline V gene lookup returns CDR1 SEHNR and CDR2 FQNEAQ (reference sequence). The CDR3 is made up of 15 amino acids. In DNA form, the CDR3 reads TGTGCCAGCAGCCTGTGGACTAGCGGACAAGAGACCCAGTACTTC. This encodes CASSLWTSGQETQYF.

The V call is TRBV4-3, the J call TRBJ2-1, with D maybe TRBD2 (5 bases). Germline V gene lookup returns CDR1 LGHNA and CDR2 YSLEER. CDR3 length: 15 residues. Trimming removed 2 bases at V and 2 bases at J, with 10 bases between. CDR3 in amino acids: CASSQQLGTYNEQFF. The DNA of the CDR3 is TGCGCCAGCAGCCAACAACTAGGAACCTACAATGAGCAGTTCTTC.

The V and J genes are TRBV27 and TRBJ2-3; 7 positions match TRBD2. Germline V gene sequence: CDR1 MNHEY, CDR2 SMNVEV (reference sequence). The CDR3 extends over 15 amino acids. The ends lost 2 bases at V and 3 bases at J; junction bases unmatched: 5. The CDR3, as DNA: TGTGCCAGCAGTTTACTAGCGGTTGGGACAGATACGCAGTATTTT. As protein: CASSLLAVGTDTQYF.

The sample holds one count of this clone. The V gene is TRBV6-2 or TRBV6-3, the J gene TRBJ1-4; no clear D. With 2 bases removed from V and 7 bases from J, the gap between germline ends came to 2 bases. This CDR3 is built from 11 residues. Germline V CDR1 and CDR2: MNHEY, SVGEGT. The CDR3 DNA sequence: TGTGCCAGCAGTTACCGTGAAAAACTGTTTTTT. Translating gives CASSYREKLFF.

This chain joins TRBV11-3 and TRBJ2-1; 10 bases match TRBD1. Germline lookup yields CDR1 SGHNT and CDR2 YENEEA. The trim removed 3 bases at V and 13 bases at J, leaving 3 bases unmatched. The CDR3 consists of 12 residues. The CDR3 DNA is TGTGCCAGCAGCTTCGGGACAGGGGAACAGTTCTTC. Translated: CASSFGTGEQFF.

This chain joins TRBV5-1 and TRBJ1-4; TRBD1 agrees at 8 bases. The V gene's germline CDR1 is SGHRS and CDR2 YFSETQ. The junction had 4 bases not matched to a gene; V was cut back by 4 bases and J by 2 bases. This CDR3 region has 15 residues. The CDR3 DNA reads TGCGCCAGCAGCCCCCAGGGGGCCACTAATGAAAAACTGTTTTTT. Its translation is CASSPQGATNEKLFF.

This sequence joins TRBV7-2 and TRBJ2-5; 8 bases are shared with TRBD1. Germline loops: CDR1 SGHTA, CDR2 FQGNSA. With V trimmed by 0 bases and J by 5 bases, 8 bases remained unmatched. The CDR3 length is 16 residues. As DNA, the CDR3 is TGTGCCAGCAGCTTAGCCGGACAGGGAAGGGCCGAGACCCAGTACTTC. Its translation is CASSLAGQGRAETQYF.

The chain joins TRBV30 to TRBJ2-5; D possibly corresponds to TRBD1 (5 bases). V lost 5 bases and J 3 bases, leaving 16 bases between the germline ends. CDR3 length: 14 residues. Germline V CDR1 and CDR2: GTSNPN, SVGIG (reference sequence). CDR3 protein: CAWGKGATKETQYF. DNA of the CDR3: TGTGCCTGGGGTAAAGGGGCGACAAAAGAGACCCAGTACTTC.